This TCR beta chain was recovered during a study of cytomegalovirus exposure and HLA in healthy donors. Regarding the study as a whole: Rates of TCR association differed by HLA locus in a later analysis, with DRB1 highest and HLA-C lowest.

The study ran its PCR with 60 Vbeta and 13 Jbeta primers. Only in-frame clones appear in the TCRdb table, and some are missing; sequencing was by immunoSEQ multiplex PCR. The table has fewer than 120,000 clones, approximately 80% seen once. The CDR3 is made up of 15 amino acids. From germline, CDR1 is LGHNA and CDR2 YSLEER. The ends lost 0 bases at V and 7 bases at J; junction bases unmatched: 6. Comment on this clone: What it binds is not known.

The source of this sequence is a man aged 25-45 years in good health and CMV-seropositive. The chain combines TRBV4-3 with TRBJ2-1; 7 bases are a match to TRBD2. Material: PBMCs. As DNA, the CDR3 is TGCGCCAGCAGCCAAGATCTCGGGGGGTATAATGAGCAGTTCTTC. It translates to CASSQDLGGYNEQFF.